The 30 T cell receptor beta chains in this list originate from one sample, sequenced in a study of cytomegalovirus exposure and HLA in healthy donors. 60 Vbeta and 13 Jbeta primers were used in PCR. Sequencing was performed with immunoSEQ multiplex PCR; in TCRdb, only in-frame clones are kept and a portion is missing. Among around 100,000 clones, roughly four fifths were seen once, and the ten largest hold 22%. Sequenced material: PBMCs. The receptors stem from a man aged 30-40 years in good health and CMV-seropositive.

The chain employs TRBV2 and TRBJ2-4; 14 bases align to TRBD2. The V gene's germline CDR1 is SNHLY and CDR2 FYNNEI. CDR3 length: 16 residues. The V segment lost 7 bases and the J segment 0 bases; nucleotides outside the gene matches: 2. CDR3 amino acids: CASKGLAGVAKNIQYF. The CDR3 coding sequence is TGTGCCAGCAAGGGACTAGCGGGGGTAGCCAAAAACATTCAGTACTTC.

The chain uses TRBV9 and TRBJ2-3; 13 bases line up with TRBD2. Germline V lookup: CDR1 SGDLS, CDR2 YYNGEE. The CDR3 totals 18 residues. With 4 bases clipped from V and 0 bases from J, the junction kept 8 bases outside the gene matches. The CDR3 reads CASSPGLAGATSTDTQYF. The CDR3 nucleotides read TGTGCCAGCAGCCCCGGACTAGCGGGAGCCACTAGCACAGATACGCAGTATTTT.

This chain connects TRBV19 to TRBJ2-3; possibly TRBD1 for D (6 bases). Per germline, CDR1 LNHDA and CDR2 SQIVND (reference sequence). CDR3 length equals 13 residues. V was trimmed by 6 bases and J by 9 bases, leaving 16 bases between them. CDR3: CASSGVGRGTQYF. The CDR3 coding sequence is TGTGCCAGTAGCGGGGTGGGAAGGGGGACGCAGTATTTT.

This clone was counted a few times. This chain connects TRBV10-3 to TRBJ1-5; 9 nucleotides match TRBD1. The CDR3 extends over 13 amino acids. Germline trimming cut 8 bases from V and 4 bases from J; bases unmatched to any gene: 3. Germline CDR1 ENHRY, CDR2 SYGVKD. The CDR3 loop is CAIGGTGNQPQHF. CDR3 nucleotide sequence: TGTGCCATCGGTGGGACAGGGAATCAGCCCCAGCATTTT.

The V and J genes are TRBV10-1 and TRBJ2-2; D might be TRBD2 (6 bases). The V and J ends lost 9 bases and 3 bases respectively, with 14 bases between them. The CDR3 sequence is 14 residues long. Germline-derived CDR1 and CDR2 are WNHNN and SYGVQD (reference sequence). The CDR3 loop reads CASRRELYTGELFF. The DNA for the CDR3 is TGCGCCAGTCGGAGGGAGCTTTACACCGGGGAGCTGTTTTTT.

A single count supports this clone. The J gene is TRBJ2-1, the V gene TRBV7-8; a possible D gene is TRBD1 (6 bases). This CDR3 is 14 amino acids long. Deletions cut 3 bases from V and 4 bases from J, with 10 bases between. Per germline, CDR1 SGHVS and CDR2 FQNEAQ. The CDR3 sequence is CASSLEGGYNEQFF. For the CDR3, the DNA is TGTGCCAGCAGCTTGGAAGGGGGATACAATGAGCAGTTCTTC.

V gene TRBV5-1 combines with J gene TRBJ2-7; D is ambiguous. Trimming removed 6 bases at V and 0 bases at J, with 16 bases between. Germline V gene sequence: CDR1 SGHRS, CDR2 YFSETQ. This CDR3 is built from 15 residues. The CDR3 DNA sequence: TGCGCCAGCACCCCGGGTTCGAGAAGCTCCTACGAGCAGTACTTC. Protein product: CASTPGSRSSYEQYF.

This clone was seen a few times. The V call is TRBV30, the J call TRBJ1-2; TRBD1 matches 8 bases. With 5 bases clipped from V and 4 bases from J, the junction kept 3 bases outside the gene matches. Germline values: CDR1 GTSNPN, CDR2 SVGIG (reference sequence). The CDR3 is 12 residues long. The chain's CDR3 is CAWATGGYGYTF. The DNA of the CDR3 is TGTGCCTGGGCCACAGGGGGCTATGGCTACACCTTC.

The chain couples TRBV4-2 to TRBJ1-5; D not resolved. Trimming pared 0 bases from V and 6 bases from J, leaving 6 bases between. This CDR3 is built from 13 residues. In germline, CDR1 is LGHNA, CDR2 YNFKEQ. CDR3 nucleotides: TGTGCCAGCAGCCAAGATGCGAGTCAGCCCCAGCATTTT. It yields the protein CASSQDASQPQHF.

The V gene is TRBV18, the J gene TRBJ2-7, with D perhaps TRBD2 (6 bases). The CDR3 has 14 amino acids. The germline gives CDR1 KGHSH, CDR2 LQKENI. V lost 3 bases to trimming and J lost 3 bases, with 12 bases between them. The CDR3 here is CASSPEGMVYEQYF. The CDR3 region has the DNA TGTGCCAGCTCACCGGAGGGGATGGTCTACGAGCAGTACTTC.

The chain employs TRBV11-2 and TRBJ1-1; no clear D. This CDR3 spans 13 amino acids. Per germline, CDR1 SGHAT and CDR2 FQNNGV. V was clipped by 1 base and J by 3 bases, with 6 bases between them. The CDR3 spells CASSLVYYTEAFF. The CDR3 DNA reads as TGTGCCAGCAGCTTAGTTTATTACACTGAAGCTTTCTTT.

The chain employs TRBV14 and TRBJ1-6; D is perhaps TRBD1 (5 bases). The CDR3 runs 13 residues. Germline CDR1 and CDR2: SGHDN and FVKESK. With 4 bases removed from V and 9 bases from J, the gap between germline ends came to 10 bases. In DNA form, the CDR3 reads TGTGCCAGCAGCCTCCTCGGGGGTTCACCCCTCCACTTT. Residues: CASSLLGGSPLHF.

The CDR3 sequence is CASSEHRGGDNYGYTF. The CDR3 region has the DNA TGTGCCAGCAGTGAACACAGGGGGGGCGATAACTATGGCTACACCTTC. The V call is TRBV2, the J call TRBJ1-2; 8 bases align to TRBD1. Losses at the gene ends were 2 bases for V and 1 base for J; bases not matched to a gene: 6. The CDR3 totals 16 residues. Germline V lookup: CDR1 SNHLY, CDR2 FYNNEI.

This clone was recorded once. This chain links TRBV27 with TRBJ1-4; 8 bases map to TRBD1. After removal of 4 bases from V and 7 bases from J, the junction contained 14 bases not matched to a gene. This CDR3 has 17 amino acids. Germline CDR1 is MNHEY and CDR2 is SMNVEV (reference sequence). The CDR3, as DNA: TGTGCCAGCAGTTCCCCCCACACAGGGGGTAGGGTTGAAAAACTGTTTTTT. Amino acids: CASSSPHTGGRVEKLFF.

The gene calls are TRBV11-3 and TRBJ1-4; the D gene is possibly TRBD1 (5 bases). This CDR3 is built from 15 residues. Deletions cut 5 bases from V and 3 bases from J, with 13 bases between. Germline CDR1 reads SGHNT; CDR2 reads YENEEA. CDR3 sequence: CASSKWGRANEKLFF. The CDR3 nucleotides read TGTGCCAGCAGCAAATGGGGCAGGGCTAATGAAAAACTGTTTTTT.

This chain uses TRBV19 with TRBJ2-7, with D uncertain. V shed 4 bases and J shed 3 bases, with 7 bases lying between them. The CDR3 has 12 amino acids. The germline CDR1 and CDR2 sequences are LNHDA and SQIVND (reference sequence). The CDR3 sequence: CASSNRYYEQYF. The CDR3 DNA reads TGTGCCAGTAGTAACAGATACTACGAGCAGTACTTC.

The V gene is TRBV2, the J gene TRBJ1-5, with D unclear. Germline V lookup: CDR1 SNHLY, CDR2 FYNNEI. This CDR3 is 12 amino acids long. V was clipped by 3 bases and J by 6 bases, with 6 bases between them. The DNA of the CDR3 is TGTGCCAGCAGTGAGAGTAGTCAGCCCCAGCATTTT. It encodes CASSESSQPQHF.

The genes are TRBV19 and TRBJ2-3; D call uncertain. The V gene lost 4 bases and the J gene lost 6 bases, with 11 bases spanning the gap. The germline CDR1 and CDR2 sequences are LNHDA and SQIVND (reference sequence). This CDR3 contains 13 residues. The CDR3 spells CASSTIQQDTQYF. The CDR3 region has the DNA TGTGCCAGTAGTACAATACAGCAGGATACGCAGTATTTT.

In nucleotides, the CDR3 is TGTGCCATCAGTGGTGGACAGGTTAGTACTGAAGCTTTCTTT. This sequence encodes CAISGGQVSTEAFF. This sequence joins TRBV10-3 and TRBJ1-1; 7 nucleotides line up with TRBD1. Germline V lookup: CDR1 ENHRY, CDR2 SYGVKD. The CDR3 sequence is 14 residues long. With V trimmed by 4 bases and J by 5 bases, 7 bases remained unmatched.

This sequence joins TRBV28 and TRBJ2-7, with D possibly being TRBD2 (6 bases). The CDR3 length is 14 residues. V was shortened by 5 bases and J by 5 bases, with 16 bases between the two germline ends. Germline V gene data show CDR1 as MDHEN and CDR2 as SYDVKM. The CDR3 DNA follows: TGTGCCAGCAGTCCCCCCCTGGGAGGTAACGAGCAGTACTTC. Amino acid sequence: CASSPPLGGNEQYF.

The chain joins TRBV5-1 to TRBJ2-3, with 11 bases lining up with TRBD1. The germline CDR1 and CDR2 sequences are SGHRS and YFSETQ. V was clipped by 4 bases and J by 7 bases; unmatched bases: 8. The CDR3 length is 15 residues. CDR3 sequence reads: CASSPGDRGVNTQYF. The CDR3 nucleotides read TGCGCCAGCAGCCCGGGGGACAGGGGGGTAAATACGCAGTATTTT.

The chain combines TRBV2 with TRBJ1-2, with unresolved D. V dropped 4 bases and J dropped 6 bases, with 18 bases sitting between them. Germline V gene sequence: CDR1 SNHLY, CDR2 FYNNEI. The CDR3 sequence is 15 residues long. Here the CDR3 DNA reads TGTGCCAGCAGTGTTGTAAGCGTCCTAGTCCATGGCTACACCTTC. Translating gives CASSVVSVLVHGYTF. Using reference TRBV2 and TRBJ1-2 for the parts outside the CDR3, the full variable domain is EPEVTQTPSHQVTQMGQEVILRCVPISNHLYFYWYRQILGQKVEFLVSFYNNEISEKSEIFDDQFSVERPDGSNFTLKIRSTKLEDSAMYFCASSVVSVLVHGYTFGSGTRLTVV.

The chain joins TRBV27 to TRBJ2-1, with 13 bases fitting TRBD2. Germline CDR1 and CDR2: MNHEY and SMNVEV (reference sequence). V shed 3 bases and J 9 bases; nucleotides not matched to a gene: 8. CDR3 length: 16 residues. For the CDR3, the DNA is TGTGCCAGCAGTTTCTTACTAGCGGGGGGGCCGTCTGAGCAGTTCTTC. Amino acid sequence: CASSFLLAGGPSEQFF.

CDR3 bases: TGTGCCTGGCGACTAGCGGGGGGGCCTGGTACGCAGTATTTT. Translated, it gives CAWRLAGGPGTQYF. The rearrangement joins TRBV30 to TRBJ2-3, with TRBD2 matching over 14 bases. Germline V CDR1 and CDR2: GTSNPN, SVGIG (reference sequence). J lost 8 bases, V lost 5 bases, and 6 bases had no gene match. CDR3 length: 14 residues. Supplemented by reference TRBV30 and TRBJ2-3, the full variable domain reads SQTIHQWPATLVQPVGSPLSLECTVEGTSNPNLYWYRQAAGRGLQLLFYSVGIGQISSEVPQNLSASRPQDRQFILSSKKLLLSDSGFYLCAWRLAGGPGTQYFGPGTRLTVL.

The table lists this clone with a count of one. This chain links TRBV19 with TRBJ1-2; D gene uncertain. Germline V gene sequence: CDR1 LNHDA, CDR2 SQIVND (reference sequence). The CDR3 has 14 residues. V was pared by 1 base and J by 4 bases, with 10 bases between. CDR3 DNA: TGTGCCAGTAGTATAGCCTCCCGAGGCTATGGCTACACCTTC. Translated, it gives CASSIASRGYGYTF.

This clone was detected only a few times. V usage is TRBV6-4 and J usage is TRBJ1-1; D remains ambiguous. Germline V gene lookup returns CDR1 MRHNA and CDR2 SNTAGT. Trimming stripped 2 bases from V and 1 base from J, with 8 bases between. There are 14 residues in the CDR3. This CDR3 is CASSDEAGNTEAFF. CDR3 sequence (DNA): TGTGCCAGCAGTGACGAAGCGGGGAACACTGAAGCTTTCTTT.

The chain links TRBV7-9 to TRBJ2-1, with TRBD2 matching 11 bases. From germline, CDR1 is SEHNR and CDR2 FQNEAQ (reference sequence). CDR3 length: 15 residues. With 1 base clipped from V and 7 bases from J, the junction kept 3 bases outside the gene matches. Here the CDR3 reads CASSLVAGGRNEQFF. The DNA for the CDR3 is TGTGCCAGCAGCTTAGTAGCGGGAGGGCGGAATGAGCAGTTCTTC.

V usage is TRBV2 and J usage is TRBJ1-5; TRBD1 agrees at 8 bases. The ends lost 6 bases at V and 6 bases at J; junction bases unmatched: 7. Germline V CDR1 and CDR2: SNHLY, FYNNEI. CDR3 length equals 14 residues. CDR3 bases: TGTGCCAGCAGAGTGGACAGGGAAGGTCAGCCCCAGCATTTT. Translation gives CASRVDREGQPQHF.

This clone was seen just once. The chain links TRBV4-1 to TRBJ2-2; TRBD2 might be the D (5 bases). Germline CDR1 and CDR2: MGHRA and YSYEKL. The CDR3 is 17 residues long. V was clipped by 0 bases and J by 5 bases, with 16 bases between them. CDR3: CASSQEFGGSGTGELFF. The CDR3 DNA reads as TGCGCCAGCAGCCAAGAATTCGGAGGCTCTGGTACCGGGGAGCTGTTTTTT.

The chain is built from TRBV5-8 and TRBJ1-2, with TRBD1 identical over 8 bases. Trimming took 4 bases from V and 6 from J; bases not matched to a gene: 5. CDR1 and CDR2 from the germline V gene are SGHTS and YDEGEE. The CDR3 runs to 13 residues. CDR3 loop: CASSLDRANGYTF. The DNA for the CDR3 is TGTGCCAGCAGCCTGGACAGGGCGAATGGCTACACCTTC.